One sample yielded the 22 T cell receptor beta chains listed below, sequenced in a study of cytomegalovirus exposure and HLA in healthy donors. The PCR made use of 60 Vbeta and 13 Jbeta primers. Profiled with immunoSEQ multiplex PCR; TCRdb holds only in-frame clones, not every one. The sample lists over 150,000 clones, about 81% seen once, with approximately 1.5% in the top ten. The sample taken for sequencing was PBMCs. The receptors stem from a girl aged 5 to 17 in good health and CMV-seropositive.

The gene calls are TRBV5-1 and TRBJ1-1; D may be TRBD1 (6 bases). V was cut by 2 bases and J by 10 bases, with 18 bases left in between. The CDR3 is made up of 14 amino acids. Germline V gene sequence: CDR1 SGHRS, CDR2 YFSETQ. As DNA, the CDR3 is TGCGCCAGCAGCTTCGAAATGGGACAAATGGGAGCTTTCTTT. It yields the protein CASSFEMGQMGAFF.

The rearrangement joins TRBV5-6 to TRBJ2-7; 7 nucleotides match TRBD2. CDR3 size: 15 residues. Looked up from germline, CDR1 is SGHDT and CDR2 is YYEEEE. Germline trimming cut 0 bases from V and 4 bases from J; bases unmatched to any gene: 7. The CDR3: CASSLAGLVIYEQYF. In nucleotides, the CDR3 is TGTGCCAGCAGCTTGGCAGGACTAGTCATTTACGAGCAGTACTTC.

Regarding this clone: A read error may produce the germline difference seen at one junction end. The chain recombines TRBV30 with TRBJ1-1; possibly TRBD1 for D (5 bases). Germline V gives CDR1 GTSNPN, CDR2 SVGIG (reference sequence). This CDR3 has 13 amino acids. The CDR3 reads CAWRDTPGGEAFF. The CDR3 DNA follows: TGTGCCTGGAGGGACACCCCCGGGGGTGAAGCTTTTTTT.

The chain uses TRBV5-4 and TRBJ2-7; weak D call: TRBD2 (6 bases). This CDR3 comprises 15 residues. V shed 4 bases and J shed 0 bases, with 14 bases lying between them. Germline V gene data show CDR1 as SGHNT and CDR2 as YYREEE (reference sequence). CDR3 nucleotide sequence: TGTGCCAGCAGCGAGAGACAGACTAGCTCCTACGAGCAGTACTTC. The encoded protein is CASSERQTSSYEQYF.

The gene calls are TRBV28 and TRBJ1-2; TRBD1 aligns across 7 bases. V lost 7 bases to trimming and J lost 4 bases; unmatched junction nucleotides: 9. From germline, CDR1 is MDHEN and CDR2 SYDVKM. The CDR3 runs 14 residues. The CDR3 is CASKKDRTTYGYTF. CDR3 nucleotide sequence: TGTGCCAGCAAAAAGGACAGGACTACCTATGGCTACACCTTC.

The J gene is TRBJ2-1, the V gene TRBV5-1, with D tentatively TRBD1 (6 bases). Trimming took 2 bases from V and 10 from J, leaving 13 bases between them. Germline V gene sequence: CDR1 SGHRS, CDR2 YFSETQ. The CDR3 is 13 residues long. The CDR3 here is CASSFLQGLEQFF. CDR3 nucleotides: TGCGCCAGCAGCTTCTTACAGGGTTTGGAGCAGTTCTTC.

The rearrangement uses TRBV11-3 and TRBJ2-6, with 11 bases lining up with TRBD1. J was trimmed by 3 bases and V by 3 bases; bases with no gene match: 4. Germline V gene sequence: CDR1 SGHNT, CDR2 YENEEA. The CDR3 spans 17 residues. CDR3 DNA: TGTGCCAGCAGCTTGGACAGGGGGCAGTTTGGGGCCAACGTCCTGACTTTC. Translated, it gives CASSLDRGQFGANVLTF.

CDR3 region: CASSLGGDEKLFF. CDR3 nucleotide sequence: TGTGCCAGCAGCTTAGGCGGGGATGAAAAACTGTTTTTT. V is TRBV13 and J is TRBJ1-4; unclear D gene. CDR3 size: 13 residues. Deletions cut 0 bases from V and 6 bases from J, with 5 bases between. Germline CDR1 reads PRHDT; CDR2 reads FYEKMQ (reference sequence).

This clone came up a few times. The chain couples TRBV6-5 to TRBJ1-2; 7 positions match TRBD1. CDR3 length equals 14 residues. Trimming cost V 5 bases and J 4 bases; bases outside gene matches: 7. Germline loops: CDR1 MNHEY, CDR2 SVGAGI. The CDR3 spells CASSAGTALYGYTF. The DNA of the CDR3 is TGTGCCAGCAGTGCCGGGACAGCTCTCTATGGCTACACCTTC.

This rearrangement joins TRBV30 to TRBJ2-7; maybe TRBD1 (6 bases). The germline gives CDR1 GTSNPN, CDR2 SVGIG (reference sequence). V lost 2 bases to trimming and J lost 2 bases, with 16 bases between them. The CDR3 is 15 residues long. The CDR3 is CAWSNLAGATYEQYF. For the CDR3, the DNA is TGTGCCTGGAGTAATTTGGCAGGGGCAACCTACGAGCAGTACTTC.

The CDR3 loop is CASSSKRSTDERLNYGYTF. DNA for the CDR3: TGTGCCAGCAGCTCGAAACGATCGACAGACGAAAGGCTTAACTATGGCTACACCTTC. The chain links TRBV11-3 to TRBJ1-2; weak D call: TRBD1 (5 bases). Germline V gene lookup returns CDR1 SGHNT and CDR2 YENEEA. There are 19 residues in the CDR3. The ends were cut back, 4 bases at V and 1 base at J, with 25 bases in the middle.

The rearrangement uses TRBV7-3 and TRBJ2-3; D gene uncertain. Germline V gene lookup returns CDR1 SGHTA and CDR2 FQGTGA. The V end lost 6 bases, the J end lost 4 bases, and 11 bases lay between the germline ends. The CDR3 totals 13 residues. CDR3: CASSLSLSDTQYF. CDR3 nucleotides: TGTGCCAGCAGTCTGTCTCTCTCAGATACGCAGTATTTT.

This clone appeared once. The rearrangement joins TRBV10-3 to TRBJ2-2, with D uncertain. Germline V gene lookup returns CDR1 ENHRY and CDR2 SYGVKD. The CDR3 contains 14 residues. The ends were cut back, 0 bases at V and 3 bases at J, with 5 bases in the middle. The CDR3 here is CAISESGYTGELFF. CDR3 bases: TGTGCCATCAGTGAGTCCGGTTACACCGGGGAGCTGTTTTTT.

This clone was observed a few times. The V gene is TRBV5-1, the J gene TRBJ2-1, with 8 positions matching TRBD1. Germline V CDR1 and CDR2: SGHRS, YFSETQ. The ends lost 2 bases at V and 8 bases at J; junction bases unmatched: 9. The CDR3 sequence is 15 residues long. The CDR3 DNA sequence: TGCGCCAGCAGCTTACAGGGGGTAGGTATCGATGAGCAGTTCTTC. Translating gives CASSLQGVGIDEQFF.

This chain connects TRBV7-2 to TRBJ2-1, with a tentative D call TRBD2 (5 bases). Germline assignment: CDR1 SGHTA and CDR2 FQGNSA. V lost 5 bases and J 0 bases, leaving 14 bases between the germline ends. The CDR3 extends over 16 amino acids. The CDR3 reads CASSPDSLSSYNEQFF. The CDR3 region has the DNA TGTGCCAGCAGCCCGGACTCTTTGAGCTCCTACAATGAGCAGTTCTTC.

The V and J genes are TRBV7-2 and TRBJ2-7; 10 bases are a match to TRBD2. Per the germline V gene, CDR1 is SGHTA and CDR2 is FQGNSA. The CDR3 loop spans 15 amino acids. With V trimmed by 5 bases and J by 3 bases, 7 bases remained unmatched. The CDR3 DNA follows: TGTGCCAGCAGCCGACGCCTAGCGGGGGACTACGAGCAGTACTTC. This gives the protein CASSRRLAGDYEQYF.

J is TRBJ2-2 and V is TRBV27, with 8 bases fitting TRBD2. The CDR3 totals 16 residues. Looked up from germline, CDR1 is MNHEY and CDR2 is SMNVEV (reference sequence). J gave up 0 bases and V 6 bases, and 6 bases lay outside the gene matches. The CDR3 sequence is CASSKTSGSNTGELFF. The CDR3 DNA is TGTGCCAGCAGCAAAACTAGCGGCTCGAACACCGGGGAGCTGTTTTTT.

In its sample, this clone was seen once. CDR3 amino acids: CASSLILAGGVTGELFF. CDR3 DNA: TGTGCCAGCAGCTTAATTTTAGCGGGAGGCGTAACCGGGGAGCTGTTTTTT. The chain uses TRBV11-3 and TRBJ2-2, with 10 bases matching TRBD2. Germline CDR1 and CDR2: SGHNT and YENEEA. The V and J ends lost 2 bases and 5 bases, in that order; junction bases with no gene match: 8. The CDR3 runs to 17 residues.

The V and J genes are TRBV4-1 and TRBJ1-2; D is possibly TRBD1 (6 bases). V gave up 0 bases and J gave up 5 bases, with 31 bases separating them. The CDR3 runs 21 residues. CDR1 MGHRA and CDR2 YSYEKL come from the germline V gene. CDR3 in DNA: TGCGCCAGCAGCCAAGATTTTGCGGGTCCCAGGGGCCCTTATCTCCTTTATGGCTACACCTTC. It translates to CASSQDFAGPRGPYLLYGYTF.

This clone was detected only a few times. The gene calls are TRBV21-1 and TRBJ2-2; TRBD1, the table's D call, was not compared with the DNA. TRBV21-1 is tagged as a pseudogene. This CDR3 comprises 17 residues. In DNA, the CDR3 is TGTGCCAGCAGCAAAAAAGGGACAGGGTTCACGGGCGGGGAGCTGTTTTTT. Protein sequence: CASSKKGTGFTGGELFF.

This clone has a handful of counts. J is TRBJ1-2 and V is TRBV5-1, with no clear D. Germline V gene data show CDR1 as SGHRS and CDR2 as YFSETQ. The CDR3 consists of 13 residues. V lost 0 bases, J lost 6 bases, and 9 bases lay in between. The CDR3: CASSLGQSDGYTF. Written as DNA, the CDR3 is TGCGCCAGCAGCTTGGGGCAGTCAGATGGCTACACCTTC.

The V gene is TRBV5-1, the J gene TRBJ2-3, with 11 bases that match TRBD2. The J segment lost 4 bases and the V segment lost 1 base, leaving 11 bases of the junction unmatched. This CDR3 region has 18 residues. Germline assignment: CDR1 SGHRS and CDR2 YFSETQ. The CDR3 is CASSLRGLADIPPDTQYF. CDR3 coding DNA: TGCGCCAGCAGCTTGCGGGGACTAGCGGACATACCCCCAGATACGCAGTATTTT.